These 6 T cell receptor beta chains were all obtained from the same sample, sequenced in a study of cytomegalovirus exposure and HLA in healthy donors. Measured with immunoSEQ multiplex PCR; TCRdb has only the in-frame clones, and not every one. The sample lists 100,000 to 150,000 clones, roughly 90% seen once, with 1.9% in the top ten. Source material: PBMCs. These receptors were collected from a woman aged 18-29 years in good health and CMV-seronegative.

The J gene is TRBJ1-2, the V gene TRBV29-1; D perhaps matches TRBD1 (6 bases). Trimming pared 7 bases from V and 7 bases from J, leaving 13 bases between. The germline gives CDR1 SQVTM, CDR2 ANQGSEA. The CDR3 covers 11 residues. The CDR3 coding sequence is TGCAGCGCCACAGGGTCTAGTGGCTACACCTTC. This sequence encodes CSATGSSGYTF.

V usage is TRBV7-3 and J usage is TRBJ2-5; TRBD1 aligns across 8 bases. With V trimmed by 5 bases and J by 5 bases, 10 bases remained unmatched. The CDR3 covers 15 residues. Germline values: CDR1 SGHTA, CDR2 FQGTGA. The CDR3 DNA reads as TGTGCCAGCAGCCTTCTTACAGGGGGTGGGGAGACCCAGTACTTC. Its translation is CASSLLTGGGETQYF.

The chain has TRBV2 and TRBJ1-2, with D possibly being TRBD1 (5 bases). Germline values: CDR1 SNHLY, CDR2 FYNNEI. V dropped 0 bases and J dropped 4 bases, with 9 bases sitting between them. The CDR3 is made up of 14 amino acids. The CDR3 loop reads CASSEAGGGYGYTF. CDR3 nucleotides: TGTGCCAGCAGTGAAGCAGGCGGGGGCTATGGCTACACCTTC.

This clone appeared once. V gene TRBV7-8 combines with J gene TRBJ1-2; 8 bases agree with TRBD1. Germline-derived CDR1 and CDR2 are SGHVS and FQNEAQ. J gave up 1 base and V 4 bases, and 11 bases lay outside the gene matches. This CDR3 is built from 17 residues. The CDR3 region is CASSSNYGGQGNYGYTF. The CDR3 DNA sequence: TGTGCCAGCAGCTCAAATTATGGCGGACAGGGTAACTATGGCTACACCTTC.

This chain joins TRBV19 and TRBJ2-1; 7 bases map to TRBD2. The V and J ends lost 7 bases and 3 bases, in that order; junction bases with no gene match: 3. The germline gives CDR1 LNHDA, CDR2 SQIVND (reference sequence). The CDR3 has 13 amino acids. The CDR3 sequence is CASTASGYNEQFF. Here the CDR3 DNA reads TGTGCCAGTACAGCTAGCGGCTACAATGAGCAGTTCTTC.

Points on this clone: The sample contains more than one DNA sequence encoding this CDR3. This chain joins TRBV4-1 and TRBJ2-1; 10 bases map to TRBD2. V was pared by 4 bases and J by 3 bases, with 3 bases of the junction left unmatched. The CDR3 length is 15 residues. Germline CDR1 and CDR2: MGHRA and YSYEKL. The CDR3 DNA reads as TGCGCCAGCAGCCCGGCTAGCGGGGGCTACAATGAGCAGTTCTTC. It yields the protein CASSPASGGYNEQFF.